Listed below are T cell receptor beta chains from one sample, sequenced in a study of CD8 T cells in Susac syndrome. TCRdb recomputed calls from the immunoSEQ multiplex PCR reads with MiXCR, one row per CDR3 protein. This table has 77,000 or so distinct CDR3 sequences, about 92% appearing once. The sequenced material came from CD4+ T cells from PBMCs. Receptors were obtained from a human donor with Susac syndrome. CDR3s include the opening cysteine and the closing phenylalanine or tryptophan. D genes are given only for firm matches. Clone size is shown for a subset of rows, as once, few, many or a class of expanded clone.

NA,NA,TRBV29-1,TRBJ2-7,CSVVGGAGYEQYF,TGCAGCGTTGTTGGGGGGGCTGGCTACGAGCAGTACTTC
NA,NA,TRBV20-1,TRBJ2-4,CSARGPFANIQYF,TGCAGTGCTCGGGGGCCCTTTGCCAACATTCAGTACTTC
NA,NA,TRBV5-6,TRBJ2-5,CASSPPGALQETQYF,TGTGCCAGCAGCCCACCAGGGGCTCTCCAAGAGACCCAGTACTTC
TRBD2,NA,TRBV28,TRBJ2-7,CASSSLAGVRRYEQYF,TGTGCCAGCAGTTCCCTAGCGGGAGTCCGTAGATACGAGCAGTACTTC
NA,NA,TRBV5-8,TRBJ2-1,CASSYSAVLGEQFF,TGTGCCAGCAGTTACAGCGCGGTACTGGGTGAGCAGTTCTTC
NA,NA,TRBV20-1,TRBJ2-1,CSARGWGLAEPSPYEQFF,TGCAGTGCTAGAGGCTGGGGTCTTGCGGAACCCAGCCCCTATGAGCAGTTCTTC
TRBD1,NA,TRBV28,TRBJ1-4,CASSVLVGTGFEKLFF,TGTGCCAGCAGTGTCCTGGTAGGGACAGGGTTTGAAAAACTGTTTTTT
NA,NA,TRBV18,TRBJ1-3,CASSLQGPVSGNTIYF,TGTGCCAGCTCACTTCAGGGCCCCGTCTCTGGAAACACCATATATTTT
TRBD1,NA,TRBV11-2,TRBJ2-7,CASSITGGFYEQYF,TGTGCCAGCAGCATCACAGGGGGCTTCTACGAGCAGTACTTC
NA,NA,TRBV7-9,TRBJ2-3,CASTEGLSTDTQYF,TGTGCCAGCACGGAGGGCTTGAGCACAGATACGCAGTATTTT
TRBD2,NA,TRBV28,TRBJ2-7,CASSLSRLAGGGEQYF,TGTGCCAGCAGTTTGTCGAGACTAGCGGGAGGCGGCGAGCAGTACTTC
NA,NA,TRBV19,TRBJ2-5,CASSWRRTGQETQYF,TGTGCCAGTTCGTGGAGGAGAACCGGCCAAGAGACCCAGTACTTC
NA,NA,TRBV10-3,TRBJ1-6,CAISDPQNSPLHF,TGTGCCATCAGTGATCCACAGAATTCACCCCTCCACTTT
TRBD2,NA,TRBV7-9,TRBJ2-4,CASSILAPDIQYF,TGTGCCAGCAGCATACTAGCGCCCGACATTCAGTACTTC
NA,once,TRBV19,TRBJ1-2,CASSIVGAIYGYTF,TGTGCCAGTAGTATAGTGGGGGCTATCTATGGCTACACCTTC
TRBD1,NA,TRBV6-2/TRBV6-3,TRBJ2-1,CASSYSSGQVYNEQFF,TGTGCCAGCAGTTACTCTTCGGGACAGGTATACAATGAGCAGTTCTTC
NA,NA,TRBV6-5,TRBJ1-5,CASSYGGLNQPQHF,TGTGCCAGCAGTTACGGGGGTCTCAATCAGCCCCAGCATTTT
NA,NA,TRBV28,TRBJ1-2,CASSSALYGYTF,TGTGCCAGCAGTTCGGCGCTCTATGGCTACACCTTC
NA,once,TRBV5-6,TRBJ1-2,CASSLYPGNYGYTF,TGTGCCAGCAGCTTGTACCCAGGGAACTATGGCTACACCTTC
NA,NA,TRBV12-3/TRBV12-4,TRBJ1-2,CASSLVGLPGYGYTF,TGTGCCAGCAGTTTAGTAGGGCTTCCGGGCTATGGCTACACCTTC
NA,NA,TRBV12-3/TRBV12-4,TRBJ2-2,CASSNTGELFF,TGTGCCAGCAGTAACACCGGGGAGCTGTTTTTT
TRBD2,NA,TRBV24-1,TRBJ2-1,CATSSSGGANEQFF,TGTGCCACCAGTTCAAGCGGGGGGGCCAATGAGCAGTTCTTC
NA,NA,TRBV7-9,TRBJ1-2,CASSFEANYGYTF,TGTGCCAGCAGCTTTGAAGCTAACTATGGCTACACCTTC
NA,once,TRBV7-9,TRBJ1-4,CASSSRTYNEKLFF,TGTGCCAGCAGCTCCAGGACTTATAATGAAAAACTGTTTTTT
NA,NA,TRBV29-1,TRBJ2-5,CSVEDIRGAETQYF,TGCAGCGTTGAAGACATAAGGGGCGCCGAGACCCAGTACTTC
NA,NA,TRBV5-4,TRBJ2-5,CASSWTEKETQYF,TGTGCCAGCAGCTGGACAGAGAAAGAGACCCAGTACTTC
TRBD1,NA,TRBV19,TRBJ1-4,CATMKQGANEKLFF,TGTGCCACCATGAAACAGGGGGCGAATGAAAAACTGTTTTTT
NA,few,TRBV30,TRBJ2-7,CAWTKGRYEQYF,TGTGCCTGGACCAAGGGTCGATACGAGCAGTACTTC
NA,NA,TRBV4-1,TRBJ2-5,CASSQDSAVPPLGTQYF,TGCGCCAGCAGCCAAGATTCCGCCGTCCCACCCTTGGGGACCCAGTACTTC
NA,NA,TRBV5-1,TRBJ2-7,CASSFSPQNEQYF,TGCGCCAGCAGCTTTTCCCCACAGAACGAGCAGTACTTC
TRBD1,NA,TRBV27,TRBJ1-1,CASSFVGPRQGSEAFF,TGTGCCAGCAGTTTCGTCGGTCCGAGACAGGGTTCTGAAGCTTTCTTT
NA,NA,TRBV14,TRBJ1-2,CASSQDRRGYTF,TGTGCCAGCAGCCAAGATCGACGGGGCTACACCTTC